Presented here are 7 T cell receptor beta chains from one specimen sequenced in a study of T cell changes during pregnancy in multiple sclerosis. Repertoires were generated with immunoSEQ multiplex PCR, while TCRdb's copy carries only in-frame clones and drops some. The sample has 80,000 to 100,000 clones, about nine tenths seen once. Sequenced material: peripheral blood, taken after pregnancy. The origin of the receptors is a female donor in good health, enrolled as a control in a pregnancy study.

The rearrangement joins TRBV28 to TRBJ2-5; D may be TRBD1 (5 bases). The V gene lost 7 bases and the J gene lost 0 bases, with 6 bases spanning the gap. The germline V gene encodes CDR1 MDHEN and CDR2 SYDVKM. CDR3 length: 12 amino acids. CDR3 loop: CASMDNQETQYF. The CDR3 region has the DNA TGTGCCAGCATGGACAACCAAGAGACCCAGTACTTC.

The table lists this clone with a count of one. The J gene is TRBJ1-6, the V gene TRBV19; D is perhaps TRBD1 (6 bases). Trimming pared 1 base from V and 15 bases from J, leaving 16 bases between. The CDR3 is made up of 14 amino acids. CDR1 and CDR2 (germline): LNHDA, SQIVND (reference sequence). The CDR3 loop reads CASSIGDKGSFLHF. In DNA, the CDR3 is TGTGCCAGTAGTATAGGGGACAAGGGATCCTTCCTCCACTTT.

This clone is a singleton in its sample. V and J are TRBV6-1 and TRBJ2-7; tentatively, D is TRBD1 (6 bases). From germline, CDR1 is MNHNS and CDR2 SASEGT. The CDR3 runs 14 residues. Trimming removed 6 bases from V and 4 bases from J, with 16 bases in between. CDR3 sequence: CASSLKGVHYEQYF. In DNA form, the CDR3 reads TGTGCCAGCAGCCTTAAGGGGGTGCATTACGAGCAGTACTTC.

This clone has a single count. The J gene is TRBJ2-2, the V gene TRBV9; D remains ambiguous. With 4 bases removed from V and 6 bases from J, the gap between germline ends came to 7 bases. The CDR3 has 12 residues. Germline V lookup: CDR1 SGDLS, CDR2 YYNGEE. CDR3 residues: CASSPLAGELFF. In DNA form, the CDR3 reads TGTGCCAGCAGCCCACTCGCCGGGGAGCTGTTTTTT.

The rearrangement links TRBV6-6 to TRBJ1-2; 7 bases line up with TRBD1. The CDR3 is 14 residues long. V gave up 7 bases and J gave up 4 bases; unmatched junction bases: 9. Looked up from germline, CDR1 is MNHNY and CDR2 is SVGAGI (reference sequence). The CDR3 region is CASISTGEGYGYTF. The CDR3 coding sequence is TGTGCCAGCATTAGCACAGGGGAAGGCTATGGCTACACCTTC.

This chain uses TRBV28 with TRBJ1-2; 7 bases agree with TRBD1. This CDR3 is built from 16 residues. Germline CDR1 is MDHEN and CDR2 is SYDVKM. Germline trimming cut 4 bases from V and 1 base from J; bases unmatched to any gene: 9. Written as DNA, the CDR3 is TGTGCCAGCAGTTCGTTCACCGGGACAGTTAACTATGGCTACACCTTC. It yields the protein CASSSFTGTVNYGYTF.

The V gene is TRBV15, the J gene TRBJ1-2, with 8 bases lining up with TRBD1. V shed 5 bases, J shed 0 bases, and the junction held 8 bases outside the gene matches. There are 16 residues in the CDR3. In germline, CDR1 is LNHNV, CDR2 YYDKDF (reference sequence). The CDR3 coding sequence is TGTGCCACCAGCCTTTCCCCGGGACAGGCTAACTATGGCTACACCTTC. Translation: CATSLSPGQANYGYTF. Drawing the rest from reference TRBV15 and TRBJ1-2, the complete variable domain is DAMVIQNPRYQVTQFGKPVTLSCSQTLNHNVMYWYQQKSSQAPKLLFHYYDKDFNNEADTPDNFQSRRPNTSFCFLDIRSPGLGDTAMYLCATSLSPGQANYGYTFGSGTRLTVV.